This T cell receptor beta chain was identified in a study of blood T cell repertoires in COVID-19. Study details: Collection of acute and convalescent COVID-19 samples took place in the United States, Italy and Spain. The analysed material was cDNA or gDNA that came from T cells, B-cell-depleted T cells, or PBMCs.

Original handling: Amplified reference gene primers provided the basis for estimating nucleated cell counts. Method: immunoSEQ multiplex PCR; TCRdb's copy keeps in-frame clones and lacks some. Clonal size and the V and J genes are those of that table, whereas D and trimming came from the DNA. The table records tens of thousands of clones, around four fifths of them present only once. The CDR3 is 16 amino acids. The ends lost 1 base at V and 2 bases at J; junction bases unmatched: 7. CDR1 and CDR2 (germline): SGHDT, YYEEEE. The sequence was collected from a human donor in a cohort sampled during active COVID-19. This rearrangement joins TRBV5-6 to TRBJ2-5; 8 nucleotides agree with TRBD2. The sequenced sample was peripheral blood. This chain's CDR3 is CASSLMTSGGQETQYF. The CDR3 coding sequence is TGTGCCAGCAGCTTGATGACAAGCGGGGGACAAGAGACCCAGTACTTC. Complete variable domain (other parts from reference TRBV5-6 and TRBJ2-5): DAGVTQSPTHLIKTRGQQVTLRCSPKSGHDTVSWYQQALGQGPQFIFQYYEEEERQRGNFPDRFSGHQFPNYSSELNVNALLLGDSALYLCASSLMTSGGQETQYFGPGTRLLVL.